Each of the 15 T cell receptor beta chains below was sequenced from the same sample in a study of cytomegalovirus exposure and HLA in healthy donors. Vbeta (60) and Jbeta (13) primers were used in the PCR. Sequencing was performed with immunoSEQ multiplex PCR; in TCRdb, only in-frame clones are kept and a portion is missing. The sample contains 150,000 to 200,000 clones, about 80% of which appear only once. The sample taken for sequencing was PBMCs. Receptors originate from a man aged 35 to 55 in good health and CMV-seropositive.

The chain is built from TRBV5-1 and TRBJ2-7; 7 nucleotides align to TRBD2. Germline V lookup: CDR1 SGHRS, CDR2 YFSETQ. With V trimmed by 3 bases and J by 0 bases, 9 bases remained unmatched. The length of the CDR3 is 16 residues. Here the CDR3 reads CASSSFSGENSYEQYF. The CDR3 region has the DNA TGCGCCAGCAGCTCATTCAGCGGGGAGAACTCCTACGAGCAGTACTTC.

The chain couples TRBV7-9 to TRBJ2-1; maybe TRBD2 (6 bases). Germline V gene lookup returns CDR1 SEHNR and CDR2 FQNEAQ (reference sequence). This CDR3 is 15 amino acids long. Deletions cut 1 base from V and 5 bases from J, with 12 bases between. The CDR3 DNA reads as TGTGCCAGCAGCTTAGAACTAGCTGGGGACAATGAGCAGTTCTTC. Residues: CASSLELAGDNEQFF.

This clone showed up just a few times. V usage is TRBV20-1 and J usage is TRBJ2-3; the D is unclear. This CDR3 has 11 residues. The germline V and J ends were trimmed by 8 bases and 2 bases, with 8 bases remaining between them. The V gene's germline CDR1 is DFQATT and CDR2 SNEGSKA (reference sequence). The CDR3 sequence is CSPADTDTQYF. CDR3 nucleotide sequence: TGCAGTCCCGCGGACACAGATACGCAGTATTTT.

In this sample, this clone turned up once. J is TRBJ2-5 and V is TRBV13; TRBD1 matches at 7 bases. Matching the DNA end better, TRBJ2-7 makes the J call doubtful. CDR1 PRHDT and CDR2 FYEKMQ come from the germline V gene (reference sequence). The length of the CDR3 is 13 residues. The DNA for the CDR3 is TGTGCCAGCAGCCTGGGACAGACCTACGAGCAGTACTTC. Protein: CASSLGQTYEQYF.

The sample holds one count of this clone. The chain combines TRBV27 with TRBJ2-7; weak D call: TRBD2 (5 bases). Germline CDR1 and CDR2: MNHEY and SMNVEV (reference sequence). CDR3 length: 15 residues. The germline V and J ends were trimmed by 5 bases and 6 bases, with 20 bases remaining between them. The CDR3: CASSPRLFLAGEQYF. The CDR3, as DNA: TGTGCCAGCAGTCCGAGGCTTTTTCTCGCGGGCGAGCAGTACTTC.

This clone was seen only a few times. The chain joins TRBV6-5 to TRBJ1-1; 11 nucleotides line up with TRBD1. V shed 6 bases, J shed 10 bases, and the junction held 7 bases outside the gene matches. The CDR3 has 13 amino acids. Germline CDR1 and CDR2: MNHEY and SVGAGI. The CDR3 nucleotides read TGTGCCAGCAGCCCGGGACAGGGGGGCGGAGCTTTCTTT. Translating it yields CASSPGQGGGAFF.

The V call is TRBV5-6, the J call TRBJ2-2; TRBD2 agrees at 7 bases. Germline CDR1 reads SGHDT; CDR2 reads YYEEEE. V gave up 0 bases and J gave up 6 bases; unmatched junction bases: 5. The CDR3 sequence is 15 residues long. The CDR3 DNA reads TGTGCCAGCAGCTTGGCGCGGGAGAGGGCCGGGGAGCTGTTTTTT. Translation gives CASSLARERAGELFF. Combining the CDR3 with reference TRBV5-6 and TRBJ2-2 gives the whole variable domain DAGVTQSPTHLIKTRGQQVTLRCSPKSGHDTVSWYQQALGQGPQFIFQYYEEEERQRGNFPDRFSGHQFPNYSSELNVNALLLGDSALYLCASSLARERAGELFFGEGSRLTVL.

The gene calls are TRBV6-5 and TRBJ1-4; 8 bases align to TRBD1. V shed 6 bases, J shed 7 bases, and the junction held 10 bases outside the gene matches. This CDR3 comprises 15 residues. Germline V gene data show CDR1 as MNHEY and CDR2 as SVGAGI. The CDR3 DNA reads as TGTGCCAGCAGCCCCGGACAGGGTTTAGGTGAAAAACTGTTTTTT. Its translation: CASSPGQGLGEKLFF.

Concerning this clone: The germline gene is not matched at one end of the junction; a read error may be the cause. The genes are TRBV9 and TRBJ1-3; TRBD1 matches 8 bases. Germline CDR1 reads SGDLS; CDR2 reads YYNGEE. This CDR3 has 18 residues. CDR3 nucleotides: TGTGCCAGCAGCCCTCCGACCCGGATGGACAGGGCTGGAAACACCGTATATTTT. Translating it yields CASSPPTRMDRAGNTVYF.

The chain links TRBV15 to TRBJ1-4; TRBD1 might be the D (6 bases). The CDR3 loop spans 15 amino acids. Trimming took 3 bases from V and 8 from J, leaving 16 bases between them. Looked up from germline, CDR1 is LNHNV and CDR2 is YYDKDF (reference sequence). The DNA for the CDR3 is TGTGCCACCAGCAGGGGGGCAGGCGTTTGGGAAAAACTGTTTTTT. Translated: CATSRGAGVWEKLFF.

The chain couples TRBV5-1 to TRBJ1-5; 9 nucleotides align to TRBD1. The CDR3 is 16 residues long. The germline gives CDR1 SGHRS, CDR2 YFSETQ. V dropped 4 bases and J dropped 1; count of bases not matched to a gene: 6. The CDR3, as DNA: TGCGCCAGCAGCGTAGGGACAGGGAAAAGCAATCAGCCCCAGCATTTT. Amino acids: CASSVGTGKSNQPQHF.

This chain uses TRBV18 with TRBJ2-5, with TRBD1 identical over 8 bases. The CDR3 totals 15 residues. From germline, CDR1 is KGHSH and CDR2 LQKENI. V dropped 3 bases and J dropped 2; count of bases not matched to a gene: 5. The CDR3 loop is CASSPRQGSQETQYF. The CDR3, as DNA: TGTGCCAGCTCACCTAGACAGGGGTCGCAAGAGACCCAGTACTTC.

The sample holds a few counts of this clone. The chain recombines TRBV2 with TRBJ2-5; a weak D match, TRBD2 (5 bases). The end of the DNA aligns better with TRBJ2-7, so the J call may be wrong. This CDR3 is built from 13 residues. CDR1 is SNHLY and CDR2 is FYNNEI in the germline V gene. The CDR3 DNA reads TGTGCCAGCAGGGAGAGGGTTTTCTACGAGCAGTACTTC. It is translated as CASRERVFYEQYF.

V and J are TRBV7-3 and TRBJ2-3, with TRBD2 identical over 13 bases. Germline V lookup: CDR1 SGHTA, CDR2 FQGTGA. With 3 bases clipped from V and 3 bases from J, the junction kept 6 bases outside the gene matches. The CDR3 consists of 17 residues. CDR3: CASSLAGTSGATDTQYF. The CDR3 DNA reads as TGTGCCAGCAGCTTGGCCGGGACTAGCGGGGCAACAGATACGCAGTATTTT.

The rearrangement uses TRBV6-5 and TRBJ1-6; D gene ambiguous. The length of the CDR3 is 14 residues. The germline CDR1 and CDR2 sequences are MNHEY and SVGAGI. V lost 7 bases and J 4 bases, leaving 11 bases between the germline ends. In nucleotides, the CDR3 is TGTGCCAGCACAGGCGCTGGGTATAATTCACCCCTCCACTTT. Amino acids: CASTGAGYNSPLHF.